This T cell receptor beta chain is from a study of blood T cells in healthy people across ages (dated by TCRdb to between 2015 and 2016). Regarding the research as a whole: In model experiments, template switching captured about one uniquely barcoded TCR beta cDNA molecule for every two T cells. To track age-related changes in TCR beta repertoire diversity, the study relied on deep sequencing normalized with unique cDNA molecular identifiers. The study analyzed two additional independent replicas of 1 million unique cDNA reads from the same blood draw for two donors, one aged 18 to 30 and one aged 80 or older. The donors were divided into four age groups: young (average roughly 17 years), middle-aged (approximately 42), aged (under 70) and long-lived (82). Donors of different ages were randomly distributed across sequencing lanes to avoid experimental bias. Paper-wide results and their limitations: Since profiling was done on bulk unsorted PBMCs, naive and antigen-experienced compartments could not be conclusively compared. Compared with the aged group, more naive CD4+ T cells, fewer expanded clones and increased TCR diversity were shown by the long-lived group, suggesting age selection. The CMV infection status of donors was not known, potentially confounding age-related changes in expanded clonotypes. As age increased, observed TCR beta diversity per million T cells dropped in a roughly linear way, and a significant reduction was already evident by age about 40. Estimates of total diversity based on one million sequenced T cells were regarded as lower bounds and as underestimates. A strong correlation was found between observed TCR beta diversity and the percentage of naive T cells measured by flow cytometry.

Systemically healthy Caucasian individuals from Russia, some 36 in total and aged roughly 6 to 90 years, were included as donors. Each donor gave roughly 9 milliliters of peripheral blood, drawn into EDTA-treated Vacutainer tubes. Ficoll-Paque density-gradient centrifugation was used to isolate PBMCs, with at least 7 million obtained per sample. Trizol reagent was used to extract total RNA from the PBMCs, yielding at least 6 micrograms per sample. For every donor, an aliquot of PBMCs went through flow cytometry to measure the percentages of naive CD45RAhigh/CD27high T cells. Library method: 5' RACE. Sequencer: Illumina HiSeq 2500. A second PCR of roughly 7 to 11 cycles was run with a J-beta primer mix and a sample-barcoded 5' primer. Each TCR beta cDNA molecule received a unique molecular identifier from a template-switch 5' adaptor carrying 12 random nucleotides. Each sample yielded at least 3 million CDR3-containing paired-end reads. All of the RNA was converted into first-strand cDNA using the Mint cDNA synthesis kit, with a TRBC-specific oligonucleotide serving as the primer. Following uracil-DNA glycosylase treatment, all cDNA underwent a first 18-cycle PCR with the universal primers M1SS and BC2_uni_R. On the study's bioinformatics: For normalization, 1 million high-quality reads, each with a distinct molecular identifier, were randomly selected from each sample. Reads with shared molecular identifiers were discarded instead of being binned into consensus sequences. MiTCR, set to a Q25 quality threshold and the strictest error-elimination algorithm, was used for CDR3 identification, clonotype clustering and error correction. A nonparametric unseen species model with Euler transformation was used to estimate lower-bound total TCR beta diversity. TCRdb trimmed the raw reads at Q25, called clones with MiXCR and kept productive beta chains. Each entry merges the rows of one CDR3 protein and shows their most common DNA and genes. It is TCRdb's table, rather than the study itself, that gives the V and J calls and clone size. This sample gives some 710,000 distinct CDR3 sequences in total; 22% of them show up just once. Roughly a fifth of the sample is taken by the ten largest.

This clonotype has only a few counts. The antigen it binds to is not known. At one of its ends the junction is not consistent with the germline gene, which may arise from a read error. For CDR1 and CDR2, the germline V gene lists MDHEN and SYDVKM. The CDR3 holds 11 amino acids from the cysteine to the phenylalanine. Only the CDR3 region is kept as DNA, spanning 33 bases read in frame from base 1. This receptor was identified in an older man in good health. Source material: blood. The rearranged segments are TRBV28 and TRBJ1-2, with no D gene named confidently. The CDR3 in this case is CASSFSYAYTF. The nucleotide sequence is TGTGCCAGCAGTTTCTCTTATGCCTACACCTTC.